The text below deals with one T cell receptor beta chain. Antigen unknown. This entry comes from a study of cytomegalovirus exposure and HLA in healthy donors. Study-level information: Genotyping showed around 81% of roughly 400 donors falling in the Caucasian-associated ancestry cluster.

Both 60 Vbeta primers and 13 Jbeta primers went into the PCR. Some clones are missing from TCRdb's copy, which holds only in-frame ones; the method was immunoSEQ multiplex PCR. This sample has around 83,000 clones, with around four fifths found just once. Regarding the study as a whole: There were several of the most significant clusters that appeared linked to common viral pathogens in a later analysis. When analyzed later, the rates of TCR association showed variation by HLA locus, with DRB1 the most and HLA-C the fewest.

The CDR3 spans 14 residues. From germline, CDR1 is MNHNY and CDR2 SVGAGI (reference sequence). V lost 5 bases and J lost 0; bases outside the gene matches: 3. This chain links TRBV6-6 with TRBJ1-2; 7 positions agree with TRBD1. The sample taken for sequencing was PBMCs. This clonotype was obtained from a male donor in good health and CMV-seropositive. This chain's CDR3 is CASSGTATNYGYTF. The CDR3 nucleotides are TGTGCCAGCAGTGGGACAGCCACTAACTATGGCTACACCTTC.